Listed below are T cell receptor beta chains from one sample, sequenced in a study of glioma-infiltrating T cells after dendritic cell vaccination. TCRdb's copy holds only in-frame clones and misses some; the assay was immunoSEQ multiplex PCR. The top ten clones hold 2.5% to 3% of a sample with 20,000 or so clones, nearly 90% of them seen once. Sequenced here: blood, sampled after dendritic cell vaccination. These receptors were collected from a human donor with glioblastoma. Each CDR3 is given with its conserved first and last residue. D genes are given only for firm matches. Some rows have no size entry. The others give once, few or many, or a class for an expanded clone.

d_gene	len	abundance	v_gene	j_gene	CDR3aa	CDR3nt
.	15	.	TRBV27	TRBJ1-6	CASSLMEGRNSPLHF	TGTGCCAGCAGTTTAATGGAGGGACGGAATTCACCCCTCCACTTT
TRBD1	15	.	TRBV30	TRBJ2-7	CAWSVHGTGDYEQYF	TGTGCCTGGAGTGTACATGGAACAGGGGACTACGAGCAGTACTTC
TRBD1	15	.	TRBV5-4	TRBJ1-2	CASSTEQGRNYGYTF	TGTGCCAGCAGCACAGAACAGGGGCGGAACTATGGCTACACCTTC
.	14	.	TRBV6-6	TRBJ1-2	CASRTPAGPYGYTF	TGTGCCAGCAGAACTCCCGCGGGCCCATATGGCTACACCTTC
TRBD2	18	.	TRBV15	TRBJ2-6	CATSRDRGVWAGANVLTF	TGTGCCACCAGCAGAGATCGGGGGGTCTGGGCTGGGGCCAACGTCCTGACTTTC
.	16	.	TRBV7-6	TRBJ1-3	CASSSPQGNAGNTIYF	TGTGCCAGCAGCTCCCCCCAGGGGAATGCTGGAAACACCATATATTTT
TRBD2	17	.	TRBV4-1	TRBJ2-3	CASSPRTSGDGTDTQYF	TGCGCCAGCAGCCCCAGGACTAGCGGGGACGGCACAGATACGCAGTATTTT
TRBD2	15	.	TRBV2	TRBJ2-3	CASSAGGPRTDTQYF	TGTGCCAGCAGTGCGGGGGGGCCGCGGACAGATACGCAGTATTTT
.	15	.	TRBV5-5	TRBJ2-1	CASSFFGQSINEQFF	TGTGCCAGCAGCTTTTTCGGACAGTCCATAAATGAGCAGTTCTTC
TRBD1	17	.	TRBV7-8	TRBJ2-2	CASSLEPTGERAGELFF	TGTGCCAGCAGCTTAGAACCGACAGGGGAACGCGCCGGGGAGCTGTTTTTT
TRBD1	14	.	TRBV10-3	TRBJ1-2	CAISGRGRDYGYTF	TGTGCCATCAGCGGAAGGGGGCGCGACTATGGCTACACCTTC
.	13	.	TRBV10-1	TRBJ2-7	CASSERRLSEQYF	TGCGCCAGCAGTGAGCGACGACTTAGCGAGCAGTACTTC
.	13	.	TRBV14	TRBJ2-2	CASSRDYTGELFF	TGTGCCAGCAGCCGGGACTACACCGGGGAGCTGTTTTTT
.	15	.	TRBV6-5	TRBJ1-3	CASSYSRGSGNTIYF	TGTGCCAGCAGTTACTCTAGGGGGTCTGGAAACACCATATATTTT
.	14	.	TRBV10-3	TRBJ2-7	CAISEIAGSYEQYF	TGTGCCATCAGTGAGATTGCCGGGAGCTACGAGCAGTACTTC
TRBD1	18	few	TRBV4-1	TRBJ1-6	CASSQDQQGITYNSPLHF	TGCGCCAGCAGCCAAGATCAACAGGGGATAACCTATAATTCCCCCCTCCACTTT
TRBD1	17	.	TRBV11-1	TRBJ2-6	CASSRPGTGAGANVLTF	TGTGCCAGCAGCCGTCCCGGGACAGGGGCCGGGGCCAACGTCCTGACTTTC
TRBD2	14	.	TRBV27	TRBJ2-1	CASRLAGANNEQFF	TGTGCCAGCAGACTAGCGGGGGCTAACAATGAGCAGTTCTTC
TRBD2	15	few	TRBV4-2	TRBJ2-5	CASSQERGGQETQYF	TGTGCCAGCAGCCAAGAGCGGGGGGGCCAAGAGACCCAGTACTTC
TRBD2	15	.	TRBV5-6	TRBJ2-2	CASSLGLAGSGELFF	TGTGCCAGCAGCCTGGGACTAGCGGGGTCCGGGGAGCTGTTTTTT
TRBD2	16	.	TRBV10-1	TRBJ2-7	CASSAWTSGGQYEQYF	TGCGCCAGCAGCGCCTGGACTAGCGGGGGGCAGTACGAGCAGTACTTC
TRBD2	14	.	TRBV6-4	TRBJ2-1	CASSRLTGGDEQFF	TGTGCCAGCAGTCGCTTAACGGGGGGAGATGAGCAGTTCTTC
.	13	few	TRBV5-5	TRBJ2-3	CASSLARSDTQYF	TGTGCCAGCAGCTTGGCCCGGTCAGATACGCAGTATTTT
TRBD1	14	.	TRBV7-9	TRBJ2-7	CASSLLDRAYEQYF	TGTGCCAGCAGCCTCCTGGACAGGGCGTACGAGCAGTACTTC
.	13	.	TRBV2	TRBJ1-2	CASGQTTNYGYTF	TGTGCCAGCGGGCAGACGACTAACTATGGCTACACCTTC
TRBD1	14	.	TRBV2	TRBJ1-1	CASREGTGNTEAFF	TGTGCCAGCAGGGAAGGGACAGGGAACACTGAAGCTTTCTTT
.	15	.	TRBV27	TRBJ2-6	CASSLIASGANVLTF	TGTGCCAGCAGTTTAATAGCCTCTGGGGCCAACGTCCTGACTTTC
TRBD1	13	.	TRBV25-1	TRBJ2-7	CAAGQGIVYEQYF	TGTGCCGCGGGACAGGGGATTGTCTACGAGCAGTACTTC
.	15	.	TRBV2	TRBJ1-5	CASSDSSRSNQPQHF	TGTGCCAGCAGTGATTCGTCCCGTAGCAATCAGCCCCAGCATTTT
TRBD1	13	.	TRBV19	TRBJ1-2	CASSKDRTYGYTF	TGTGCCAGTAGCAAGGACAGGACCTATGGCTACACCTTC
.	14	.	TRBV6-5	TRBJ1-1	CASSKRRENTEAFF	TGTGCCAGCAGTAAGAGACGGGAGAACACTGAAGCTTTCTTT
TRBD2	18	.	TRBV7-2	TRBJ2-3	CASSRGLAGAKVTDTQYF	TGTGCCAGCAGCAGGGGACTAGCGGGGGCCAAGGTCACCGATACGCAGTATTTT
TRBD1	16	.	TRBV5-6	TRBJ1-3	CASSLVNRGLGNTIYF	TGTGCCAGCAGCTTGGTGAACAGGGGCTTAGGAAACACCATATATTTT
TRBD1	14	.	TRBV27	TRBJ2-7	CASSSRDSYYEQYF	TGTGCCAGCAGTTCCCGGGACAGCTACTACGAGCAGTACTTC
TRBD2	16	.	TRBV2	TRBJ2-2	CASSWSGGVGTGELFF	TGTGCCAGCTCGTGGAGCGGGGGGGTCGGCACCGGGGAGCTGTTTTTT
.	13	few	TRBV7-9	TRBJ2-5	CASSFEGRETQYF	TGTGCCAGCAGCTTCGAAGGGAGGGAGACCCAGTACTTC
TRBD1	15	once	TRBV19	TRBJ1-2	CASSDILGQGYGYTF	TGTGCCAGTAGCGACATCCTAGGACAGGGCTATGGCTACACCTTC
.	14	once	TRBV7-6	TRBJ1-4	CASSRTQGHEKLFF	TGTGCCAGCAGTCGGACCCAGGGCCATGAAAAACTGTTTTTT
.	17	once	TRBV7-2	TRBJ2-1	CASSLGGRGLHYNEQFF	TGTGCCAGCAGCTTAGGGGGGCGGGGGCTACACTACAATGAGCAGTTCTTC
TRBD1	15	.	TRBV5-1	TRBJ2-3	CASSLQQGETDTQYF	TGCGCCAGCAGCCTACAACAGGGGGAGACAGATACGCAGTATTTT
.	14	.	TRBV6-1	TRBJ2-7	CASSEAGGLAEQYF	TGTGCCAGCAGTGAAGCGGGGGGGCTGGCTGAGCAGTACTTC
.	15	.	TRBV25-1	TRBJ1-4	CASSELGGKWEKLFF	TGTGCCAGCAGTGAATTGGGCGGGAAGTGGGAAAAACTGTTTTTT
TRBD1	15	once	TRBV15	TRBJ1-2	CATSRGSQGAYGYTF	TGTGCCACCAGCAGAGGTTCACAGGGGGCATACGGCTACACCTTC
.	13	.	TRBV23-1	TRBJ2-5	CASRVHRQETQYF	TGCGCCAGCAGGGTACACCGCCAAGAGACCCAGTACTTC
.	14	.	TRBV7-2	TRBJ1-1	CASSLDSALTEAFF	TGTGCCAGCAGCTTAGACTCCGCACTAACTGAAGCTTTCTTT
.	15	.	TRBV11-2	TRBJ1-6	CASTLNRGNNSPLHF	TGTGCCAGCACCCTAAATAGGGGGAATAATTCACCCCTCCACTTT
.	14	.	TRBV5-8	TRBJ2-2	CASSLRQGTGELFF	TGTGCCAGCAGCTTGAGGCAGGGCACCGGGGAGCTGTTTTTT
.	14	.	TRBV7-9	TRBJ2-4	CASSPRGGMDIQYF	TGTGCCAGCAGCCCCCGAGGAGGGATGGACATTCAGTACTTC
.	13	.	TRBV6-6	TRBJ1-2	CASSPWPSYGYTF	TGTGCCAGCAGCCCCTGGCCCAGCTATGGCTACACCTTC
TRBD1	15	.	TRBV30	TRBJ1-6	CAWSVPGQGYSPLHF	TGTGCCTGGAGTGTACCGGGACAGGGATACTCACCCCTCCACTTT
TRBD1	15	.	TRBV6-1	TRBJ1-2	CASSEAGTGDYGYTF	TGTGCCAGCAGTGAAGCTGGGACAGGGGACTATGGCTACACCTTC
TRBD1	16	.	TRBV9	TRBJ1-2	CASSADTGQGADGYTF	TGTGCCAGCAGCGCCGATACGGGACAGGGGGCGGATGGCTACACCTTC
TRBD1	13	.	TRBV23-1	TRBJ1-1	CASSLPGQGGAFF	TGCGCCAGCAGTCTCCCGGGACAGGGGGGAGCTTTCTTT
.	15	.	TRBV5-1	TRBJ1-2	CASSLDVGGFYGYTF	TGCGCCAGCAGCTTGGATGTCGGAGGGTTCTATGGCTACACCTTC
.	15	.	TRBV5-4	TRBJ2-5	CASSPDSLWQETQYF	TGTGCCAGCAGCCCGGACAGCCTGTGGCAAGAGACCCAGTACTTC
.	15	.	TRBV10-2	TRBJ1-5	CASSDPGRRNQPQHF	TGCGCCAGCAGTGACCCAGGGAGGAGGAATCAGCCCCAGCATTTT
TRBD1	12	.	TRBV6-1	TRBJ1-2	CATSTGRYGYTF	TGTGCCACCTCGACAGGGCGGTATGGCTACACCTTC
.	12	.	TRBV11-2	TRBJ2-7	CASSLQGYEQYF	TGTGCCAGCAGCCTACAGGGTTACGAGCAGTACTTC
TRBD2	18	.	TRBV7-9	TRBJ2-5	CASSPLGLAGGRQETQYF	TGTGCCAGCAGCCCCCTAGGACTAGCGGGGGGCCGGCAAGAGACCCAGTACTTC